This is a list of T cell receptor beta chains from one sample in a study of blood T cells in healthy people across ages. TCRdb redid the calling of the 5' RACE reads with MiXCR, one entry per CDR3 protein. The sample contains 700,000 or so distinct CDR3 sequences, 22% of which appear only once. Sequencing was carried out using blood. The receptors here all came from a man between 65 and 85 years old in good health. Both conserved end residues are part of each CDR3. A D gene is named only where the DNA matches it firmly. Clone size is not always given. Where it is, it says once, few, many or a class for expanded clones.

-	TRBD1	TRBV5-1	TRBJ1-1	CASSQSPGQLNTEAFF	TGCGCCAGCAGCCAGTCCCCGGGACAGCTGAACACTGAAGCTTTCTTT
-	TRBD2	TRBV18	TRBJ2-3	CASSSGTSGGADTQYF	TGTGCCAGCTCATCCGGGACTAGCGGGGGTGCAGATACGCAGTATTTT
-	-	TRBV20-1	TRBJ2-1	CSVNNEQFF	TGCAGTGTAAACAATGAGCAGTTCTTC
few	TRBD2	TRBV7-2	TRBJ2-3	CASSSLRLAGVDTQYF	TGTGCCAGCAGCTCATTAAGACTAGCGGGAGTAGATACGCAGTATTTT
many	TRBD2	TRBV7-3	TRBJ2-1	CASSFSIAGSYNEQFF	TGTGCCAGCAGCTTTAGTATAGCGGGTTCCTACAATGAGCAGTTCTTC
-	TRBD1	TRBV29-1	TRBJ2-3	CSVDTGGRSDTQYF	TGCAGCGTTGATACAGGGGGTAGGTCAGATACGCAGTATTTT
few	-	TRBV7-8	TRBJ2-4	CASSLGGDWGIQYF	TGTGCCAGCAGCTTAGGGGGGGACTGGGGCATTCAGTACTTC
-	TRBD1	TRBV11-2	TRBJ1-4	CASRRDRVGEKLFF	TGTGCCAGCAGGAGGGACAGGGTCGGAGAAAAACTGTTTTTT
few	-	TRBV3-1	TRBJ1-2	CASSQRRQAPKLGSDTF	TGTGCCAGCAGCCAGAGAAGACAGGCGCCTAAGCTGGGATCGGATACCTTC
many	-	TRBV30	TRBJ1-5	CAWSDVQNNRPQHF	TGTGCCTGGAGTGATGTGCAGAATAACAGGCCCCAGCATTTT
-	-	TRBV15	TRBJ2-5	CATSVGVAETQYF	TGTGCCACCAGCGTCGGCGTAGCTGAGACCCAGTACTTC
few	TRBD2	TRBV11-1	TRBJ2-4	CASSLAGTSGNIQYF	TGTGCCAGCAGCTTAGCCGGGACTAGCGGAAACATTCAGTACTTC
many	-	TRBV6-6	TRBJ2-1	CASSLGRHNEQFF	TGTGCCAGCAGTTTAGGACGGCACAATGAGCAGTTCTTC
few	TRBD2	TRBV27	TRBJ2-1	CASIGLADYNEQFF	TGTGCCAGCATTGGGCTAGCGGACTACAATGAGCAGTTCTTC
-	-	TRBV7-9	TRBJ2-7	CASSVSGARFF	TGTGCCAGCAGCGTTAGCGGTGCGAGGTTCTTC
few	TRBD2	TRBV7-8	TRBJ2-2	CASSFSSGQLVGELFF	TGTGCCAGCAGCTTTTCTAGCGGGCAGCTGGTCGGGGAGCTGTTTTTT